Listed below are T cell receptor beta chains from one sample, sequenced in a study of blood T cell repertoires in COVID-19. The data were produced by immunoSEQ multiplex PCR, yet TCRdb's version contains in-frame clones alone and is incomplete. Seen here are roughly 130,000 clones, roughly 80% observed once, and the top ten hold around 16%. Input material: peripheral blood. These TCRs come from a man in his forties or fifties with acute or convalescent COVID-19. Each CDR3 is given with its conserved first and last residue. Expanded clones are given a class, and other clones once, few, many or no size at all.

v_call: TRBV2
clone_size: -
cdr3_aa: CASTGGSSYEQYF

v_call: TRBV5-4
clone_size: -
cdr3_aa: CASSEDSGPQHF

v_call: TRBV19
clone_size: -
cdr3_aa: CASSIGQGATNEKLFF

v_call: TRBV24-1
clone_size: -
cdr3_aa: CATSVGGGSYTDTQYF

v_call: TRBV30
clone_size: -
cdr3_aa: CAHKRTSGVSGELFF

v_call: TRBV9
clone_size: -
cdr3_aa: CASSPRGVGGLETQYF

v_call: TRBV5-1
clone_size: -
cdr3_aa: CASSPGTANTEAFF

v_call: TRBV10-3
clone_size: -
cdr3_aa: CAISDPGTGEGYTF

v_call: TRBV11-1
clone_size: -
cdr3_aa: CASSFEPGSTDTQYF

v_call: TRBV15
clone_size: -
cdr3_aa: CATSRGGSGGGYTF

v_call: TRBV6-5
clone_size: -
cdr3_aa: CASTAPGGAYEQYF

v_call: TRBV19
clone_size: -
cdr3_aa: CASSMDRVNEKLFF

v_call: TRBV19
clone_size: -
cdr3_aa: CASTPSGGDSYEQYF

v_call: TRBV6-5
clone_size: -
cdr3_aa: CASKTGPNEKLFF

v_call: TRBV29-1
clone_size: -
cdr3_aa: CSAGTGHNQPQHF

v_call: TRBV25-1
clone_size: -
cdr3_aa: CASSEAGDHEQYF

v_call: TRBV5-5
clone_size: -
cdr3_aa: CASSRTGTLSSYEQYF

v_call: TRBV7-9
clone_size: few
cdr3_aa: CASSLGRPSSYEQYF

v_call: TRBV3-1/TRBV3-2
clone_size: -
cdr3_aa: CASSHAPAGGPRDTQYF

v_call: TRBV29-1
clone_size: -
cdr3_aa: CSVRIEGALAGNTIYF

v_call: TRBV15
clone_size: few
cdr3_aa: CATSSSGGTYNEQFF

v_call: TRBV10-3
clone_size: -
cdr3_aa: CAISEQGLYGYTF

v_call: TRBV7-8
clone_size: -
cdr3_aa: CASSGRGGVETQYF

v_call: TRBV30
clone_size: -
cdr3_aa: CACQGMGNYGYTF

v_call: TRBV3-1/TRBV3-2
clone_size: once
cdr3_aa: CASSQGRSNTEAFF

v_call: TRBV27
clone_size: -
cdr3_aa: CASSLVGSKGDYGYTF

v_call: TRBV28
clone_size: -
cdr3_aa: CASSSASSYNEQFF

v_call: TRBV15
clone_size: -
cdr3_aa: CATSRDRGQAFF

v_call: TRBV5-1
clone_size: -
cdr3_aa: CASGGTGSYNEQFF

v_call: TRBV5-1
clone_size: few
cdr3_aa: CASSNAWAGDYNEQFF

v_call: TRBV5-1
clone_size: many
cdr3_aa: CASSGGQGGTEAFF

v_call: TRBV18
clone_size: -
cdr3_aa: CASHGQLNTEAFF

v_call: TRBV24-1
clone_size: -
cdr3_aa: CATSDIRRVGTEAFF

v_call: TRBV5-6
clone_size: -
cdr3_aa: CASSQDFQETQYF

v_call: TRBV30
clone_size: -
cdr3_aa: CAWSVRTGWSGNIQYF

v_call: TRBV5-6
clone_size: -
cdr3_aa: CASSSIGQESNYGYTF

v_call: TRBV10-3
clone_size: -
cdr3_aa: CAISGGLAGNEQYF

v_call: TRBV30
clone_size: -
cdr3_aa: CAWSSPGLSSYNEQFF

v_call: TRBV12-3/TRBV12-4
clone_size: -
cdr3_aa: CASSRGQSSFF

v_call: TRBV6-1
clone_size: -
cdr3_aa: CASSEPSTGVGGYTF

v_call: TRBV5-1
clone_size: -
cdr3_aa: CASSWGLAGVDTQYF

v_call: TRBV19
clone_size: -
cdr3_aa: CASSQGAGELFF

v_call: TRBV19
clone_size: -
cdr3_aa: CASSIATNEKLFF

v_call: TRBV3-1/TRBV3-2
clone_size: -
cdr3_aa: CASSPSGGDEQYF

v_call: TRBV30
clone_size: -
cdr3_aa: CAWSVGGAPSYTF

v_call: TRBV3-1/TRBV3-2
clone_size: -
cdr3_aa: CASSQGGNYYGYTF

v_call: TRBV6-1
clone_size: -
cdr3_aa: CASSEPDRADLNTEAFF

v_call: TRBV7-9
clone_size: -
cdr3_aa: CASSRTEETQYF

v_call: TRBV9
clone_size: -
cdr3_aa: CASSVYANRDRGRLTNEKLFF

v_call: TRBV27
clone_size: -
cdr3_aa: CASSLQDTQYF

v_call: TRBV15
clone_size: -
cdr3_aa: CATSRDIGRQETQYF

v_call: TRBV3-1/TRBV3-2
clone_size: -
cdr3_aa: CASSQGQLDNVYEQYF

v_call: TRBV24-1
clone_size: many
cdr3_aa: CATSDATGESGNTIYF

v_call: TRBV18
clone_size: many
cdr3_aa: CASSDPGDATNEKLFF

v_call: TRBV20-1
clone_size: -
cdr3_aa: CSASRGASTDTQYF

v_call: TRBV27
clone_size: -
cdr3_aa: CASSLGQSYGYTF

v_call: TRBV11-2
clone_size: -
cdr3_aa: CASSARTSGGGSSYNEQFF